This T cell receptor beta chain derives from a study of T cell repertoires in cytomegalovirus infection. Study-wide background: Based on public TCR beta signatures, there were indications of CMV infection and of a matching HLA type. General study results and limits: Clonotypes of TCR beta that were HLA-C-restricted and CMV-specific dominated the ex vivo response. Totalled public TCR beta family frequency picked out people who carried CMV plus the relevant HLA.

Each CDR3 protein gets one entry after TCRdb re-called the reads with MiXCR. Of nearly 450,000 distinct CDR3 sequences detected, approximately 31% appear once; the ten largest clones hold 12% to 15%. Germline CDR1 SGHTA, CDR2 FQGTGA. Trimming removed 5 bases at V and 3 bases at J, with 16 bases between. This CDR3 region has 15 residues. Regarding this clonotype: Its antigen is currently unknown. The conserved phenylalanine or tryptophan is not found at the CDR3 terminus, so this likely reflects a read error.

Sequenced: PBMCs. The TCR sequence derives from a human donor in good health (CMV status not recorded). Some clones in this sample may be carry-over from other donors' samples. This chain joins TRBV7-3 and TRBJ2-5; D might be TRBD1 or TRBD2, each matching 5 bases. As DNA, the CDR3 is TGTGCCAGCAGCCCAGTGGGTCTGGGGGAAGAGACCCAGTACTTA. Translation gives CASSPVGLGEETQYL.